The TCR beta chain under discussion was sequenced for a study of shared clonotypes between healthy human individuals. Germline values: CDR1 SGHAT, CDR2 FQNNGV. Trimming took 4 bases from V and 4 from J, leaving 16 bases between them. CDR3 size: 15 residues. Measured with immunoSEQ multiplex PCR; TCRdb has only the in-frame clones, and not every one. The sample records approximately 810,000 clones, 80% to 95% being singletons. The naive CD8 subset, CD45RO-negative cells positively selected for CCR7, excluded terminally differentiated effector memory CD45RA+ cells. Specimen: naive CD8+ T cells sorted from blood. J is TRBJ1-2 and V is TRBV11-2; D gene ambiguous. This clonotype was sampled from a young man in good health. The CDR3 reads CASSSGPEAGYGYTF. The DNA for the CDR3 is TGTGCCAGCAGCTCGGGCCCAGAGGCGGGCTATGGCTACACCTTC.